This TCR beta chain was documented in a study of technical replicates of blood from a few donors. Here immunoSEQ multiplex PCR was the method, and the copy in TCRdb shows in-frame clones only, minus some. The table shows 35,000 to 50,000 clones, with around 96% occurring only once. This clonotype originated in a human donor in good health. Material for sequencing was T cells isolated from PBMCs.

CDR3 loop: CASTTGGFTDTQYF. CDR3 bases: TGTGCCAGTACAACAGGGGGCTTCACAGATACGCAGTATTTT. This chain uses TRBV19 with TRBJ2-3; 9 nucleotides align to TRBD1. Germline loops: CDR1 LNHDA, CDR2 SQIVND (reference sequence). The CDR3 runs to 14 residues. Trimming removed 7 bases from V and 2 bases from J; junction bases left unmatched: 4.